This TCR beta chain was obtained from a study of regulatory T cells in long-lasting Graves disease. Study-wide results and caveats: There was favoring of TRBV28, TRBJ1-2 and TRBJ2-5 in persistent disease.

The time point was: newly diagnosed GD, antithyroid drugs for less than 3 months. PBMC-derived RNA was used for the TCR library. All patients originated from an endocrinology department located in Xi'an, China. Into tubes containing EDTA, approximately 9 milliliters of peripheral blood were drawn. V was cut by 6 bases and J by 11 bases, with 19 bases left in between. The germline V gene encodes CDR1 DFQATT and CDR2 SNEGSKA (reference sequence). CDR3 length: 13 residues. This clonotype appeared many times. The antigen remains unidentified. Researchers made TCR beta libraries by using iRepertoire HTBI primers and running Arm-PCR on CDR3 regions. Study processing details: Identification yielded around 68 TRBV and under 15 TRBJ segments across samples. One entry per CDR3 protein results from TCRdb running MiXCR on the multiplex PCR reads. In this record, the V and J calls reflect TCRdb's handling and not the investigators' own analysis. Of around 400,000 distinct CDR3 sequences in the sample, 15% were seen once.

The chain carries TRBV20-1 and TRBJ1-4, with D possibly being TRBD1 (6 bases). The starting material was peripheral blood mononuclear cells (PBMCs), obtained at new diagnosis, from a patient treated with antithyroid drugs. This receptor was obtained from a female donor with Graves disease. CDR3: CSARGVIRGKLFF. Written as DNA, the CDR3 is TGCAGTGCCAGGGGCGTAATCCGTGGGAAACTGTTTTTT.